This T cell receptor (beta chain) derives from a study of control samples from healthy donors and cancer patients (dated by TCRdb to about 2020). CDR1 and CDR2 are read off the germline V gene as WSHSY and SAAADI. The CDR3 spans 13 residues, from the cysteine through the phenylalanine. CDR3 DNA only is kept here, 39 bases in frame from base 1. Deletion took 3 bases off V and 7 bases off J, with a span of 12 bases between the germline ends. The library came from the immunoSEQ multiplex PCR assay. TCRdb mirrors the immuneACCESS table, restricted to in-frame sequences. Some clones are absent from its copies; in checked studies, under half trace to an unresolved V gene, and the reason for the others is unknown. The sample table shows about 120,000 clones, and roughly 92% are seen once. The ten largest clones add up to roughly 0.54% of the sample. Points on this clone: Its antigen remains undetermined. No much larger clonotype is one base removed from it; base qualities were not supplied.

The rearranged chain carries TRBV10-2 and TRBJ1-2; the D gene lacks a confident call. This receptor was obtained from a man of 80 years or more with head and neck cancer. The sequencing sample was made of PBMCs. The DNA sequence reads TGCGCCAGCAGTGAAGGCAGGATGTTTGGCTACACCTTC. This codes for CASSEGRMFGYTF.